Here is one T cell receptor (beta chain) with its context. This clonotype was seen a few times. No cognate antigen has been identified for it. No quality values exist for individual bases; no much larger clone is one base distant. Library preparation was by RT-PCR. Instrument used: Illumina HiSeq 2500. The public reads were reprocessed in TCRdb via fastp at Q25 and MiXCR, keeping in-frame beta chains. Rows merge per CDR3 protein into single entries with the most common DNA and genes. A total of 300,000 to 350,000 distinct CDR3 sequences appear in this sample, around a fifth of them only once. The ten largest clonotypes hold 10% of the sample. The entry originates in a study of response to subunit inactivated influenza vaccine (dated 2018 in TCRdb). With respect to the entire study: Deep quantitative T cell receptor repertoire profiling was used in the study to track responses to a trivalent subunit inactivated influenza vaccine.

The research as a whole found: It was suggested by the authors that each seasonal influenza vaccination may recruit only a limited number of new T cells.

V is reduced by 3 bases and J by 8 bases, leaving a spacing of 16 bases between them. According to the germline V gene (reference sequence), CDR1 reads LGHDT and CDR2 reads YNNKEL. The CDR3, cysteine through phenylalanine, is 14 amino acids long. Only CDR3 DNA is held: 42 bases, read in frame from base 1. Sequenced here: PBMCs from blood, sampled less than 22 months after vaccination. The chain is made from TRBV3-1 and TRBJ1-2; the D gene lacks a confident call. The sequence derives from a man between 50 and 69 years old who received an inactivated influenza vaccine. Donor details come from another sample of the same person, matched by shared clones. The CDR3 reads CASSQITQLGGYTF. The DNA sequence follows: TGTGCCAGCAGCCAGATTACACAGTTGGGGGGCTACACCTTC.